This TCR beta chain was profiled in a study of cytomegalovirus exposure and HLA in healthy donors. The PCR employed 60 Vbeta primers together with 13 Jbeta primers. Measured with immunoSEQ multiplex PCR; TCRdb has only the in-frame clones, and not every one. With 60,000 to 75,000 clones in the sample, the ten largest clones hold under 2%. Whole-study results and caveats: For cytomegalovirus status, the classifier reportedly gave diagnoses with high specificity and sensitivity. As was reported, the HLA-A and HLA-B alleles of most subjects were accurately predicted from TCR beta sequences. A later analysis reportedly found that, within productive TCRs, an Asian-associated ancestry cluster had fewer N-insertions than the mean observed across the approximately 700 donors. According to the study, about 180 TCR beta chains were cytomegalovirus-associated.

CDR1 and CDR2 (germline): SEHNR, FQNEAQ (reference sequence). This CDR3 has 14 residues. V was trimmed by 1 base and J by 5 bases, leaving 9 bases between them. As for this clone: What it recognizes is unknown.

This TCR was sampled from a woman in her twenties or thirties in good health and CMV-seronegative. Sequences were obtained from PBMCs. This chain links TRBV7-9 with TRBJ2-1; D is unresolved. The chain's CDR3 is CASSLETRNNEQFF. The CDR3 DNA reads TGTGCCAGCAGCTTAGAGACCAGGAACAATGAGCAGTTCTTC.